The 17 T cell receptor beta chains below all came from one sample that was sequenced in a study of cytomegalovirus exposure and HLA in healthy donors. With 60 Vbeta and 13 Jbeta primers, the PCR was carried out. TCRdb keeps only in-frame clones here, not all; method: immunoSEQ multiplex PCR. The repertoire has approximately 100,000 clones, 79% of them found once; the top ten carry around 3%. The sequenced material came from PBMCs. Source of these receptors: a woman between 40 and 55 years old in good health and CMV-seronegative.

The rearrangement links TRBV5-1 to TRBJ1-1, with 9 bases fitting TRBD1. The CDR3 spans 14 residues. Germline assignment: CDR1 SGHRS and CDR2 YFSETQ. V lost 4 bases, J lost 7 bases, and 8 bases stayed unmatched. The CDR3 DNA is TGCGCCAGCAGCACCTTTGGACAGGGGCTTGAAGCTTTCTTT. This translates into CASSTFGQGLEAFF.

J is TRBJ2-7 and V is TRBV7-2; 8 nucleotides match TRBD2. The germline gives CDR1 SGHTA, CDR2 FQGNSA. The CDR3 contains 13 residues. Trimming cost V 3 bases and J 2 bases; bases outside gene matches: 0. The CDR3 here is CASSLTSAYEQYF. The CDR3 DNA follows: TGTGCCAGCAGCTTGACTAGCGCCTACGAGCAGTACTTC.

The gene calls are TRBV27 and TRBJ1-2, with D perhaps TRBD1 (5 bases). V lost 3 bases, J lost 2 bases, and 7 bases lay in between. Germline CDR1 and CDR2: MNHEY and SMNVEV (reference sequence). The CDR3 length is 13 residues. The CDR3 sequence is CASSFGGNYGYTF. The DNA for the CDR3 is TGTGCCAGCAGTTTCGGGGGGAACTATGGCTACACCTTC.

The CDR3 DNA sequence: TGCGCCAGCATACCCTCTGGGACAAAGTACGAGCAGTACTTC. Protein product: CASIPSGTKYEQYF. The rearrangement links TRBV10-2 to TRBJ2-7; D might be TRBD1 (6 bases). Germline V gene data show CDR1 as WSHSY and CDR2 as SAAADI. Trimming cost V 7 bases and J 4 bases, with 17 bases left between them. The CDR3 totals 14 residues.

This chain connects TRBV11-2 to TRBJ1-5, with 9 bases identical to TRBD1. Germline lookup yields CDR1 SGHAT and CDR2 FQNNGV. This CDR3 comprises 17 residues. V was pared by 4 bases and J by 1 base, with 8 bases of the junction left unmatched. CDR3 sequence reads: CASSSRTGAGSNQPQHF. CDR3 bases: TGTGCCAGCAGCTCACGGACAGGGGCGGGGAGCAATCAGCCCCAGCATTTT.

This clone was observed a handful of times. The chain uses TRBV5-6 and TRBJ1-6; 10 bases map to TRBD1. The V and J ends lost 4 bases and 9 bases, in that order; junction bases with no gene match: 13. CDR1 is SGHDT and CDR2 is YYEEEE in the germline V gene. The CDR3 is 17 amino acids. CDR3 in amino acids: CASSLRDRGRGVSPLHF. Here the CDR3 DNA reads TGTGCCAGCAGCCTACGGGACAGGGGAAGAGGGGTTTCACCCCTCCACTTT.

This clone was counted between two and nine times. This chain links TRBV11-3 with TRBJ2-1; D remains unclear. The CDR3 length is 13 residues. V lost 5 bases, J lost 12 bases, and 17 bases lay in between. The V gene's germline CDR1 is SGHNT and CDR2 YENEEA. The CDR3 loop is CASSLGLRNRQFF. The DNA of the CDR3 is TGTGCCAGCAGCCTTGGGCTACGCAATCGGCAGTTCTTC.

The chain has TRBV6-5 and TRBJ2-3; weak D call: TRBD1 (5 bases). Trimming shortened V by 7 bases and J by 1 base, and 9 bases separated the two germline ends. Germline lookup yields CDR1 MNHEY and CDR2 SVGAGI. The CDR3 contains 13 residues. CDR3 protein: CASTLGGTDTQYF. As DNA, the CDR3 is TGTGCCAGCACCCTAGGGGGCACAGATACGCAGTATTTT.

The V and J genes are TRBV7-2 and TRBJ1-5; tentatively, D is TRBD1 (5 bases). Germline V gene sequence: CDR1 SGHTA, CDR2 FQGNSA. V was trimmed by 5 bases and J by 7 bases, leaving 15 bases between them. This CDR3 has 14 amino acids. CDR3 loop: CASSPQGTWQPQHF. The CDR3 nucleotides read TGTGCCAGCAGCCCGCAGGGAACTTGGCAGCCCCAGCATTTT.

Only a few counts were recorded for this clone. Different DNA sequences within this sample yield the same CDR3. The J gene is TRBJ1-1, the V gene TRBV9; D gene uncertain. This CDR3 spans 13 amino acids. The V end was cut by 2 bases, the J end by 0 bases, with 5 bases between. CDR1 and CDR2 from the germline V gene are SGDLS and YYNGEE. CDR3 in amino acids: CASSVTVNTEAFF. For the CDR3, the DNA is TGTGCCAGCAGCGTCACAGTGAACACTGAAGCTTTCTTT.

The J gene is TRBJ2-7, the V gene TRBV7-8; no definite D call. The CDR3 extends over 15 amino acids. V was trimmed by 0 bases and J by 4 bases, leaving 13 bases between them. Germline-derived CDR1 and CDR2 are SGHVS and FQNEAQ. The CDR3 region has the DNA TGTGCCAGCAGCTTAGCGCATCGCTTGCAGTACGAGCAGTACTTC. It translates to CASSLAHRLQYEQYF.

CDR3 bases: TGTGCCAGCAGTCAACGGCGGGGAGAGACCCAGTACTTC. This codes for CASSQRRGETQYF. The chain carries TRBV6-5 and TRBJ2-5; D perhaps matches TRBD2 (6 bases). CDR3 length: 13 amino acids. Trimming took off 5 bases at V and 4 bases at J, with 11 bases between the two ends. Germline-derived CDR1 and CDR2 are MNHEY and SVGAGI.

This clone was counted between two and nine times. This CDR3 is CSVGGDNEQFF. The CDR3, as DNA: TGCAGCGTTGGGGGAGACAATGAGCAGTTCTTC. The rearrangement joins TRBV29-1 to TRBJ2-1; maybe TRBD2 (5 bases). This CDR3 spans 11 amino acids. From germline, CDR1 is SQVTM and CDR2 ANQGSEA. Trimming shortened V by 4 bases and J by 5 bases, and 6 bases separated the two germline ends.

This clone was counted a single time. The V and J genes are TRBV28 and TRBJ1-1; D perhaps matches TRBD1 (5 bases). The germline V gene encodes CDR1 MDHEN and CDR2 SYDVKM. CDR3 length equals 13 residues. Trimming cost V 2 bases and J 1 base, with 5 bases left between them. CDR3 nucleotide sequence: TGTGCCAGCAGTTTAGGACAGAACACTGAAGCTTTCTTT. It specifies CASSLGQNTEAFF.

The chain has TRBV4-1 and TRBJ1-1; D may be TRBD1 (5 bases). The germline CDR1 and CDR2 sequences are MGHRA and YSYEKL. Trimming took off 0 bases at V and 5 bases at J, with 16 bases between the two ends. This CDR3 has 16 amino acids. For the CDR3, the DNA is TGCGCCAGCAGCCAAGACCTCCAGGGTAGTGGGACTGAAGCTTTCTTT. Translated, it gives CASSQDLQGSGTEAFF.

The V call is TRBV5-6, the J call TRBJ2-7, with 7 nucleotides matching TRBD1. The germline CDR1 and CDR2 sequences are SGHDT and YYEEEE. V was pared by 0 bases and J by 8 bases, with 5 bases of the junction left unmatched. The CDR3 consists of 13 residues. CDR3 DNA sequence: TGTGCCAGCAGCTTGGCCACGACAGGGAAGCAGTACTTC. Translation: CASSLATTGKQYF.

V usage is TRBV30 and J usage is TRBJ2-2; 8 bases fit TRBD1. With 0 bases clipped from V and 3 bases from J, the junction kept 9 bases outside the gene matches. Germline V CDR1 and CDR2: GTSNPN, SVGIG (reference sequence). The CDR3 totals 17 residues. CDR3 sequence reads: CAWSVKAGQGYTGELFF. The CDR3 DNA follows: TGTGCCTGGAGTGTCAAAGCCGGACAGGGATACACCGGGGAGCTGTTTTTT.